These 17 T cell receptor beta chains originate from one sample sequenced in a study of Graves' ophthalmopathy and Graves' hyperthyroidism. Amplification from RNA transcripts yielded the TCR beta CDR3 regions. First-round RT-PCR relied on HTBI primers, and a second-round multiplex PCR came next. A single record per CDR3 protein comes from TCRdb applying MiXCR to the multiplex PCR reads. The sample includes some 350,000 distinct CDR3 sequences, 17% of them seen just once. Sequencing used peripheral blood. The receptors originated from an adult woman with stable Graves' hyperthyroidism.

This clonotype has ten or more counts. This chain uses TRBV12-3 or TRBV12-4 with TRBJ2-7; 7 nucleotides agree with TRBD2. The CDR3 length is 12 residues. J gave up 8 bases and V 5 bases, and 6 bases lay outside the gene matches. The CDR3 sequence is CASSPGLVKQYF. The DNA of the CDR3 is TGTGCCAGCAGTCCCGGACTAGTTAAGCAGTACTTC.

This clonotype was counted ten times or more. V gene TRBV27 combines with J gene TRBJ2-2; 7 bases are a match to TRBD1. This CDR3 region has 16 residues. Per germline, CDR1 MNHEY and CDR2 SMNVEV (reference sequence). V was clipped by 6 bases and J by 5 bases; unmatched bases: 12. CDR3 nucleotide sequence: TGTGCCAGCAGCCCGACTTGGGACAGCTTTACCGGGGAGCTGTTTTTT. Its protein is CASSPTWDSFTGELFF.

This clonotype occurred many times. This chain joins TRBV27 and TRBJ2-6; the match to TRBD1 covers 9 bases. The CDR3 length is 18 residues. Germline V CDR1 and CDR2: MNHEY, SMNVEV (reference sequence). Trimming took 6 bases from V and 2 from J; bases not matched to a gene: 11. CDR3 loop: CASSQVGTGRPGANVLTF. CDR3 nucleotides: TGTGCCAGCAGCCAGGTGGGGACAGGGAGACCTGGGGCCAACGTCCTGACTTTC.

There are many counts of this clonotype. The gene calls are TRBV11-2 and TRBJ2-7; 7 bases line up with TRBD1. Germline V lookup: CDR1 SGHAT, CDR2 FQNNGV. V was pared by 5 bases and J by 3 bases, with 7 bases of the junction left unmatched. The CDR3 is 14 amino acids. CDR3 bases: TGTGCCAGCAGCAAAGGACAGGCGAACTACGAGCAGTACTTC. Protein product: CASSKGQANYEQYF.

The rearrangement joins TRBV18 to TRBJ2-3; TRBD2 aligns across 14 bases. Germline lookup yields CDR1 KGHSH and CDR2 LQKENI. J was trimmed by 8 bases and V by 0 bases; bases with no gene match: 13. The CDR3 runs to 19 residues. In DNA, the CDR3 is TGTGCCAGCTCACCACCCGTTGGGACTAGCGGGAGTAATCCCCCTACGCAGTATTTT. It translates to CASSPPVGTSGSNPPTQYF.

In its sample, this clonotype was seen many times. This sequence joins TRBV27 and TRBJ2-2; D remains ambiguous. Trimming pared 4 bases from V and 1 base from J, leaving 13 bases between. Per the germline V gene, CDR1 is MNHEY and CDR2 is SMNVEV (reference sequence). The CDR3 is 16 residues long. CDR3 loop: CASSSGGVLNTGELFF. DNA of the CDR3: TGTGCCAGCAGTTCAGGTGGGGTGCTGAACACCGGGGAGCTGTTTTTT.

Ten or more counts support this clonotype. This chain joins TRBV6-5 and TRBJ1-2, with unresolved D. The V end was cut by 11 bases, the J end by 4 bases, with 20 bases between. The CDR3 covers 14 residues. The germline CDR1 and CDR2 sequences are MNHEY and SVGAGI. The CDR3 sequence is CALQADLASYGYTF. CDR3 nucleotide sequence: TGTGCCCTGCAGGCCGATCTGGCTAGCTATGGCTACACCTTC.

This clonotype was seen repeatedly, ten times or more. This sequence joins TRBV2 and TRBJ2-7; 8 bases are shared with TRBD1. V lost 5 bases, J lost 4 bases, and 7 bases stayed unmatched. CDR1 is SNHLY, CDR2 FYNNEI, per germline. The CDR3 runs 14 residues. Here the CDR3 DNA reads TGTGCCAGCAGTCCCGGGACAGGAGATTACGAGCAGTACTTC. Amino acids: CASSPGTGDYEQYF.

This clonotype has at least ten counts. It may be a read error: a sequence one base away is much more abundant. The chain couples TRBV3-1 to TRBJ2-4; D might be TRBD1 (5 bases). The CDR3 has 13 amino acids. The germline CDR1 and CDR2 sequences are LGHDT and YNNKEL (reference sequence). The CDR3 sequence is CASSPPGQNIKYF. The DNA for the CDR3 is TGTGCCAGCAGCCCACCAGGGCAAAACATTAAGTACTTC.

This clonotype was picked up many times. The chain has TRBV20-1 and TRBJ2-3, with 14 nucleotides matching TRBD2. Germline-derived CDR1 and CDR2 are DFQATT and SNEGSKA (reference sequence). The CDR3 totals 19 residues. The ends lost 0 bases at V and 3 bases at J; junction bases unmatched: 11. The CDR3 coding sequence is TGCAGTGCTAGAGAGTCGGGGACTAGCGGGAGATTGGAAACAGATACGCAGTATTTT. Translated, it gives CSARESGTSGRLETDTQYF.

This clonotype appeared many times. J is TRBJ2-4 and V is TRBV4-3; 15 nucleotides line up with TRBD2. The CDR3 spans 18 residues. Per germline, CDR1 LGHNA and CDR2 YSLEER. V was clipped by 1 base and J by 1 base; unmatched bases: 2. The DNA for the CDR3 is TGCGCCAGCAGCCAAGCCGGGACTAGCGGGAGGGCCAAAAACATTCAGTACTTC. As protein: CASSQAGTSGRAKNIQYF.

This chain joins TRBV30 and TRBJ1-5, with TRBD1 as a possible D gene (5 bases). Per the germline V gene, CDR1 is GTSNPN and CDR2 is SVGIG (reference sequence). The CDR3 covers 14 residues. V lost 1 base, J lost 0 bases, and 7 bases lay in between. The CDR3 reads CAWSEGFSNQPQHF. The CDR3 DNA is TGTGCCTGGAGTGAGGGGTTTAGCAATCAGCCCCAGCATTTT.

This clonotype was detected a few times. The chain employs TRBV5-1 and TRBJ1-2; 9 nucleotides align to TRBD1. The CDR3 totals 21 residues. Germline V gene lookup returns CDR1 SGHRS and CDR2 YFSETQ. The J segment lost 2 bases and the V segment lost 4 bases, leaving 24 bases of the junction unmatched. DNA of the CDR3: TGCGCCAGCAGCCCCGTTCCCGGACAGGGGAACCACCTAGCGAGAAACTATGGCTACACCTTC. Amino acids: CASSPVPGQGNHLARNYGYTF.

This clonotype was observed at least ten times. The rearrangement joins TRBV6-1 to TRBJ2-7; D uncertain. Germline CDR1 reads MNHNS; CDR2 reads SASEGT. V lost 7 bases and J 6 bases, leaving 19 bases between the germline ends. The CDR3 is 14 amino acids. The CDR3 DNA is TGTGCCAGCAACTCAAAGAACTCAAAGATCGAGCAGTACTTC. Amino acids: CASNSKNSKIEQYF.

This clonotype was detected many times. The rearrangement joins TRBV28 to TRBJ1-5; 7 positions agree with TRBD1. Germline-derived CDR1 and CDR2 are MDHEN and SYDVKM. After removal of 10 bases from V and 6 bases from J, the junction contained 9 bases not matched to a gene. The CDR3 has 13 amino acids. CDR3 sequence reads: CAIAVGTAQPQHF. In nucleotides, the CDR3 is TGTGCCATCGCGGTTGGGACAGCTCAGCCCCAGCATTTT.

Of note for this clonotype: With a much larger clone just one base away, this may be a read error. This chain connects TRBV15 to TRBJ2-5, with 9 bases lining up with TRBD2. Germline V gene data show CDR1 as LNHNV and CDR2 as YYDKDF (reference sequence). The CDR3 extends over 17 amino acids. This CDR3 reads CATALGAGGPNQETKYF. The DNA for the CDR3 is TGTGCCACCGCGCTGGGGGCGGGAGGGCCAAATCAAGAGACCAAGTACTTC.

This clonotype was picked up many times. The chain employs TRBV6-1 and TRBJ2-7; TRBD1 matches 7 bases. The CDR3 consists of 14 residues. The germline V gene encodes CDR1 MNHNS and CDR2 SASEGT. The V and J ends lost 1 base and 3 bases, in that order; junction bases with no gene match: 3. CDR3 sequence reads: CASSEGHRGYEQYF. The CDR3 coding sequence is TGTGCCAGCAGTGAAGGTCACAGGGGCTACGAGCAGTACTTC.